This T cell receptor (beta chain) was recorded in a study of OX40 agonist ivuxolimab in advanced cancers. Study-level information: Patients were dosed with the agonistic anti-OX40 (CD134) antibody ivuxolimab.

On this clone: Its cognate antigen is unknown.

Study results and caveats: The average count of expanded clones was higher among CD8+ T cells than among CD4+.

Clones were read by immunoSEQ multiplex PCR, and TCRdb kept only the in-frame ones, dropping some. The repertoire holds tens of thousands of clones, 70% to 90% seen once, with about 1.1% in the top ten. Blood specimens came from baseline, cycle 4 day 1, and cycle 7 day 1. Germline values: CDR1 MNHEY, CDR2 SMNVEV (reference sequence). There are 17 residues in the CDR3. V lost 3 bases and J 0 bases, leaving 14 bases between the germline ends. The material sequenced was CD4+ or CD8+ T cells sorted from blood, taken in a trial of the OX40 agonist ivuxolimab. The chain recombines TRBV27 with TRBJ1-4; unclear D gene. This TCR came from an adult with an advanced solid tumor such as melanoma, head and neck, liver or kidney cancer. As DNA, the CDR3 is TGTGCCAGCAGTTTTTTCATGGGCGGAGCAACTAATGAAAAACTGTTTTTT. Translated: CASSFFMGGATNEKLFF.